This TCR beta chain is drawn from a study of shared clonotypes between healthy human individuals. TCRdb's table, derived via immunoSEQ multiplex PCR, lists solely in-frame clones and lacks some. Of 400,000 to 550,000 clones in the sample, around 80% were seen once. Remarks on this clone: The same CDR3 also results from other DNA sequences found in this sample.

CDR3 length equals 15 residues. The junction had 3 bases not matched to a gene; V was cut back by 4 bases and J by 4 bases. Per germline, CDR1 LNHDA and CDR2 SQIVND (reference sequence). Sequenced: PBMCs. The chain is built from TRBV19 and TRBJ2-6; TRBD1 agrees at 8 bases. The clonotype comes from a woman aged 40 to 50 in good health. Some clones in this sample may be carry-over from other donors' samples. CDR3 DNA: TGTGCCAGTAGTACCAGGGGGCCAGGGGCCAACGTCCTGACTTTC. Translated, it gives CASSTRGPGANVLTF. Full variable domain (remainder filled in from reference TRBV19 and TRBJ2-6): DGGITQSPKYLFRKEGQNVTLSCEQNLNHDAMYWYRQDPGQGLRLIYYSQIVNDFQKGDIAEGYSVSREKKESFPLTVTSAQKNPTAFYLCASSTRGPGANVLTFGAGSRLTVL.